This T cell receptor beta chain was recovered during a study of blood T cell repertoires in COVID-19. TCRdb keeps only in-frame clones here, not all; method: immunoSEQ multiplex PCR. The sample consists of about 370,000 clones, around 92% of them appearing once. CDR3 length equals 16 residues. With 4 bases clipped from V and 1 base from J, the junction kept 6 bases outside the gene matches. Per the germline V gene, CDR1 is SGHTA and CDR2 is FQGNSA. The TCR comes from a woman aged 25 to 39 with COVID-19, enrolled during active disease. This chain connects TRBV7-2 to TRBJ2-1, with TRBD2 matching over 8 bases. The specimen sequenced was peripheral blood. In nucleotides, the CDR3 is TGTGCCAGCAGCTCGACCTTAGCGGGGTCCTACAATGAGCAGTTCTTC. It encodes CASSSTLAGSYNEQFF. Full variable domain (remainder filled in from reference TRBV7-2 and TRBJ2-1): GAGVSQSPSNKVTEKGKDVELRCDPISGHTALYWYRQSLGQGLEFLIYFQGNSAPDKSGLPSDRFSAERTGGSVSTLTIQRTQQEDSAVYLCASSSTLAGSYNEQFFGPGTRLTVL.